This TCR beta chain was sequenced for a study of blood T cell repertoires in COVID-19. Overall study context: Material from acute and convalescent COVID-19 was sourced from the United States, Italy and Spain. PBMCs, B-cell-depleted T cells, or T cells provided the cDNA or gDNA that made up the material.

Trimming removed 6 bases at V and 0 bases at J, with 8 bases between. The CDR3 has 13 residues. Under the authors' procedure: Nucleated cell number was recorded as an estimate derived from reference gene primer amplification. Sequencing used immunoSEQ multiplex PCR; TCRdb keeps in-frame clones, though not all of them. V, J and clone size derive from that table, while D and trimming were established from the DNA sequence. The sample consists of about 110,000 clones, about 93% of them appearing once. The sequenced material came from peripheral blood. The sequence was obtained from a woman aged 25 to 39 with acute or convalescent COVID-19. This chain links TRBV12-3 or TRBV12-4 with TRBJ1-1; a possible D gene is TRBD1 (6 bases). DNA of the CDR3: TGTGCCAGCAGGGGGGCAGTGAACACTGAAGCTTTCTTT. Its protein product is CASRGAVNTEAFF.